This TCR beta chain was documented in a study of preoperative IRX-2 immunotherapy in early breast cancer. Profiled with immunoSEQ multiplex PCR; TCRdb holds only in-frame clones, not every one. This sample has about 42,000 clones, with about 80% found just once. Points on this clone: Distinct nucleotide sequences in the sample also encode this CDR3.

Treatment described: preoperative locoregional IRX-2 cytokine immunotherapy. Samples came from a phase Ib trial of preoperative locoregional IRX-2 cytokine immunotherapy. CDR1 is LNHDA, CDR2 SQIVND, per germline (reference sequence). The CDR3 length is 14 residues. Trimming pared 3 bases from V and 0 bases from J, leaving 8 bases between. V is TRBV19 and J is TRBJ1-1, with TRBD1 as a possible D gene (5 bases). Sequenced material: tumor tissue, taken after IRX-2 immunotherapy. The receptor comes from a human donor with breast cancer. The CDR3 nucleotides read TGTGCCAGTAGTATTGTGGGGCTGAACACTGAAGCTTTCTTT. Its translation is CASSIVGLNTEAFF.